The 13 T cell receptor beta chains listed next were all sequenced from one sample in a study of T cell responses to AZD1222 COVID-19 vaccine. Here immunoSEQ multiplex PCR was the method, and the copy in TCRdb shows in-frame clones only, minus some. The sample records approximately 150,000 clones, nearly 95% being singletons. Sequencing used peripheral blood, obtained on day 0 of AZD1222 vaccination. The receptors stem from an adult in good health.

The chain combines TRBV5-4 with TRBJ1-1, with D unresolved. The CDR3 is 13 amino acids. In germline, CDR1 is SGHNT, CDR2 YYREEE (reference sequence). The germline V and J ends were trimmed by 2 bases and 6 bases, with 11 bases remaining between them. CDR3 sequence (DNA): TGTGCCAGCAGCTTTTCCTCATTCCCTGAAGCTTTCTTT. Residues: CASSFSSFPEAFF.

The chain joins TRBV5-1 to TRBJ1-6; D gene uncertain. Between the trimmed V and J ends, which lost 2 bases and 5 bases, there was a span of 8 bases. The CDR3 is 14 residues long. CDR1 is SGHRS, CDR2 YFSETQ, per germline. As DNA, the CDR3 is TGCGCCAGCAGCTTCTCGGGTAATAATTCACCCCTCCACTTT. Protein: CASSFSGNNSPLHF.

The rearrangement links TRBV7-3 to TRBJ1-1, with TRBD1 matching over 7 bases. The trim removed 1 base at V and 3 bases at J, leaving 2 bases unmatched. CDR1 is SGHTA, CDR2 FQGTGA, per germline. CDR3 length: 14 amino acids. The CDR3 loop reads CASSLIRGDTEAFF. In DNA form, the CDR3 reads TGTGCCAGCAGCTTAATCAGGGGGGACACTGAAGCTTTCTTT. Variable domain in full (rest from reference TRBV7-3 and TRBJ1-1): GAGVSQTPSNKVTEKGKYVELRCDPISGHTALYWYRQSLGQGPEFLIYFQGTGAADDSGLPNDRFFAVRPEGSVSTLKIQRTERGDSAVYLCASSLIRGDTEAFFGQGTRLTVV.

The V and J genes are TRBV10-3 and TRBJ1-2; D possibly corresponds to TRBD1 (6 bases). The germline V and J ends were trimmed by 2 bases and 9 bases, with 16 bases remaining between them. The CDR3 contains 14 residues. CDR1 ENHRY and CDR2 SYGVKD come from the germline V gene. CDR3 DNA: TGTGCCATCAGTGAGGGGTTGGGGGCGAAAAGCTACACCTTC. Protein sequence: CAISEGLGAKSYTF.

This clone has a single count. This sequence joins TRBV12-2 and TRBJ2-7; TRBD2 was called by the table and not checked on the DNA. TRBV12-2 is noted as a pseudogene. The CDR3 runs 18 residues. In nucleotides, the CDR3 is TGTGCAAGTCGCTTAGTCGGCCCGACTAGTTGTAATATTTACGAGCAGTACTTC. Residues: CASRLVGPTSCNIYEQYF.

The V call is TRBV5-1, the J call TRBJ2-5; 8 bases are shared with TRBD1. The junction had 2 bases not matched to a gene; V was cut back by 4 bases and J by 3 bases. The CDR3 is 13 residues long. Germline CDR1 and CDR2: SGHRS and YFSETQ. The CDR3 protein is CASSETGEETQYF. The DNA for the CDR3 is TGCGCCAGCAGCGAGACAGGGGAAGAGACCCAGTACTTC.

The V and J genes are TRBV19 and TRBJ1-3; no reliable D call. CDR1 is LNHDA and CDR2 is SQIVND in the germline V gene (reference sequence). V was cut by 5 bases and J by 4 bases, with 0 bases left in between. The length of the CDR3 is 10 residues. CDR3 in DNA: TGTGCCAGTAGTGGAAACACCATATATTTT. It encodes CASSGNTIYF.

This chain joins TRBV18 and TRBJ2-7; 9 nucleotides agree with TRBD1. CDR1 and CDR2 (germline): KGHSH, LQKENI. V trimming: 0 bases; J trimming: 2 bases; junction bases outside the gene matches: 5. CDR3 size: 16 residues. CDR3 sequence: CASSPPGTGNAYEQYF. The CDR3 coding sequence is TGTGCCAGCTCACCACCAGGGACAGGGAACGCCTACGAGCAGTACTTC.

CDR3 nucleotides: TGTGCCAGCAGCTCCGGTCCAGGGGGCTCCTACGAGCAGTACTTC. Translated, it gives CASSSGPGGSYEQYF. This sequence joins TRBV5-6 and TRBJ2-7, with 7 positions matching TRBD1. The CDR3 is made up of 15 amino acids. J was trimmed by 0 bases and V by 3 bases; bases with no gene match: 6. Germline V gives CDR1 SGHDT, CDR2 YYEEEE.

The V call is TRBV30, the J call TRBJ1-5; D call uncertain. This CDR3 is 12 amino acids long. V lost 2 bases to trimming and J lost 4 bases, with 6 bases between them. The germline CDR1 and CDR2 sequences are GTSNPN and SVGIG (reference sequence). In DNA, the CDR3 is TGTGCCTGGAGTAGCAAAAATCAGCCCCAGCATTTT. Encoded protein: CAWSSKNQPQHF.

The genes are TRBV7-2 and TRBJ2-3; maybe TRBD1 (6 bases). Looked up from germline, CDR1 is SGHTA and CDR2 is FQGNSA. Trimming left V 5 bases short and J 4 bases short, with 13 bases between. The CDR3 covers 14 residues. The CDR3 is CASSPQGLADTQYF. The CDR3 coding sequence is TGTGCCAGCAGCCCACAGGGATTGGCAGATACGCAGTATTTT.

This clone was seen only once. The chain carries TRBV6-2 or TRBV6-3 and TRBJ2-1, with 7 positions matching TRBD1. Germline V gene sequence: CDR1 MNHEY, CDR2 SVGEGT. V shed 2 bases and J 12 bases; nucleotides not matched to a gene: 10. The CDR3 length is 14 residues. CDR3 bases: TGTGCCAGCAGTTACGACCTGAGGGGGCGAAGGCAGTTCTTC. Its protein product is CASSYDLRGRRQFF.

The CDR3 loop reads CASSRSSGGEKLFF. CDR3 DNA: TGTGCCAGCAGCCGCTCATCGGGAGGGGAAAAACTGTTTTTT. This chain links TRBV7-8 with TRBJ1-4; D not certain. The CDR3 has 14 amino acids. The germline V gene has CDR1 SGHVS and CDR2 FQNEAQ. Deletions cut 5 bases from V and 8 bases from J, with 15 bases between.